This T cell receptor (beta chain) was identified during a study of T cells in Graves' hyperthyroidism and ophthalmopathy. The junction had 13 bases not matched to a gene; V was cut back by 6 bases and J by 7 bases. Germline-derived CDR1 and CDR2 are MDHEN and SYDVKM. The CDR3 has 15 amino acids. Many counts were recorded for this clonotype. TCR beta CDR3 sequences were amplified from RNA transcripts. The HTBI primer set was used in a first-round RT-PCR of the TCR CDR3. MiXCR was run by TCRdb on the multiplex PCR reads, yielding one entry per CDR3 protein. The sample carries 450,000 to 650,000 distinct CDR3 sequences, roughly 18% recorded once.

This sequence originates from a woman aged 18-29 years with Graves' ophthalmopathy. The J gene is TRBJ2-7, the V gene TRBV28; 9 positions match TRBD1. Sequenced sample: blood. The chain's CDR3 is CASSGGTGHWAEQYF. The DNA for the CDR3 is TGTGCCAGCAGCGGAGGGACAGGGCATTGGGCGGAGCAGTACTTC.